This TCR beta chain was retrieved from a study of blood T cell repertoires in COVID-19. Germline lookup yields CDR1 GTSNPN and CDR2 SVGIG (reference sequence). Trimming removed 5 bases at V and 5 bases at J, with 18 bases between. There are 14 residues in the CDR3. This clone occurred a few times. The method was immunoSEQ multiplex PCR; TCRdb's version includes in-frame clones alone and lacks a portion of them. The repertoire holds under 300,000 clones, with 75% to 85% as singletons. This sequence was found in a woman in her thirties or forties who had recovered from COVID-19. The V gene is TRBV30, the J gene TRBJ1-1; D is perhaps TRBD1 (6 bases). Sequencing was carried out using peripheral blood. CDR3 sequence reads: CAWDPGTRRTEAFF. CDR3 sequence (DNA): TGTGCCTGGGATCCCGGGACAAGGCGTACTGAAGCTTTCTTT.